Following are 3 T cell receptor beta chains from one sample sequenced in a study of blood T cell repertoires in COVID-19. The table came from immunoSEQ multiplex PCR; TCRdb's copy has only in-frame clones and leaves some out. The sample records about 220,000 clones, 70% to 85% being singletons. Sequencing was done on a sample of peripheral blood. The receptor set was obtained from a middle-aged man with active or convalescent COVID-19.

The V and J genes are TRBV4-2 and TRBJ1-2; 10 positions agree with TRBD1. V was pared by 1 base and J by 5 bases, with 7 bases of the junction left unmatched. CDR3 size: 16 residues. CDR1 and CDR2 from the germline V gene are LGHNA and YNFKEQ. The CDR3 sequence: CASSQVLGQGSYGYTF. In DNA form, the CDR3 reads TGTGCCAGCAGCCAAGTTTTGGGACAGGGGAGTTATGGCTACACCTTC.

The rearrangement links TRBV5-1 to TRBJ1-2; 8 bases fit TRBD1. Germline lookup yields CDR1 SGHRS and CDR2 YFSETQ. The J segment lost 4 bases and the V segment lost 4 bases, leaving 9 bases of the junction unmatched. The CDR3 has 15 residues. In nucleotides, the CDR3 is TGCGCCAGCAGCGACGGGACAGGCATTGGCTATGGCTACACCTTC. It is translated as CASSDGTGIGYGYTF.

In its sample, this clone was seen once. V and J are TRBV3-1 (or the pseudogene TRBV3-2) and TRBJ2-1, with D perhaps TRBD2 (6 bases). Deletions cut 2 bases from V and 1 base from J, with 9 bases between. The CDR3 sequence is 15 residues long. Germline values: CDR1 LGHDT, CDR2 YNNKEL (reference sequence). The CDR3 nucleotides are TGTGCCAGCAGCCAATTACTAGCATCCTACAATGAGCAGTTCTTC. This sequence encodes CASSQLLASYNEQFF.